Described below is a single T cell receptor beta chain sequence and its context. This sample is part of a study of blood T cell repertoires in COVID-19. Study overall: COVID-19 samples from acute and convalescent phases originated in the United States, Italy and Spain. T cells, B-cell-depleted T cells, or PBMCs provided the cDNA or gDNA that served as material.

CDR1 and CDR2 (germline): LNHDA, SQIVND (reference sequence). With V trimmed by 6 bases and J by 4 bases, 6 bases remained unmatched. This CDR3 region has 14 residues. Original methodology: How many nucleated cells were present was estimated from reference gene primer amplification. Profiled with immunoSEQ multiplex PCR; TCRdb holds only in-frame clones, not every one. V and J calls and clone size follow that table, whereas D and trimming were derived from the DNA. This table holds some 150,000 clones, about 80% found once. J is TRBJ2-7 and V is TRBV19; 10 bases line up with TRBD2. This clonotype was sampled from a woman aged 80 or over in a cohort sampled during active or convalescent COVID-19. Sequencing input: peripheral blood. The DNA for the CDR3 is TGTGCCAGTAGGGAGCGGGGGGGCCTGTACGAGCAGTACTTC. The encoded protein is CASRERGGLYEQYF.